This TCR beta chain originates from a study of graft-versus-host responses after intestinal transplantation (dated by TCRdb to the early 2020s). For the study in its entirety: The transplants that recipients got were multivisceral, liver-intestinal, or isolated intestinal. To identify alloreactive clones, pre-transplant mixed lymphocyte reaction products were sequenced and compared with unstimulated pre-transplant donor and recipient T cells. Bulk TCR-beta CDR3 sequencing was used to track graft-versus-host and host-versus-graft alloreactive T cell clones in the graft, circulation and bone marrow after intestinal transplantation. Samples from a few later patients were sequenced in-house on an Illumina MiSeq with MiXCR processing rather than by the commercial service. Every recipient was given anti-thymocyte globulin induction, then maintenance tacrolimus and steroids for approximately 3 years. A cohort of under 30 intestinal transplant recipients, including one retransplant, was enrolled, and a few patients lacking pretransplant specimens were excluded. A peak of at least 4% donor T cells among recipient peripheral blood mononuclear cells was the definition used for donor T cell macrochimerism. The paper as a whole reports these results and caveats: Patients with donor T cell macrochimerism had high GvH to HvG T cell clonal ratios in their allografts. Early after transplant, declines in HvG clones were associated with peak levels of circulating GvH clones. GvH clones were detected in recipient bone marrow, and some appeared earlier in ileal mucosa or blood, consistent with an intestinal mucosal origin. The relatively low number and heterogeneity of intestinal transplant patients limited the conclusions.

Dithiothreitol, EDTA incubations and collagenase D digestion were used to isolate intraepithelial and lamina propria lymphocytes from graft specimens. Bulk TCR-beta sequencing was performed on serial intestinal graft biopsy specimens collected as late as 600 days after transplant. V is pared back by 5 bases and J by 8 bases, with 19 bases lying between the germline termini. In the germline V gene, CDR1 corresponds to SGHTS and CDR2 to YDEGEE. Counted from cysteine to phenylalanine, this CDR3 has 14 amino acids. Only the CDR3 part of the read is kept: 42 bases, read in frame from the first base. The library was produced with the immunoSEQ multiplex PCR assay. For most patients, genomic DNA was subjected to high-throughput TCR-beta CDR3 sequencing by Adaptive Biotechnologies. Processing in the source paper ran as follows. TCR sequencing data for over 15 patients were retrieved from Adaptive's ImmunoSEQ software; a few other patients were processed with MiXCR and VDJtools. CDR3 nucleotide sequences shared by donor and recipient were removed because the origin of these sequences could not be assigned. To count as alloreactive, a clone needed at least 2-fold expansion over unstimulated cells and a minimum CFSE-low frequency of 0.002% (template counts) or 0.001% (read counts). A clone was considered mappable if detected in the sequenced pre-transplant spleen, lymph node, or MLR CFSE-low populations of the donor or recipient. The cumulative frequency of alloreactive clones was calculated as a percentage of all sequences, weighted by copy number. The table was pulled from immuneACCESS by TCRdb, which kept in-frame rearrangements only. Such tables lose some clones; where checked, under half of the loss comes from unresolved V genes, and the rest has no known cause. V, J and clone size are those of that table, while D and trimming were read from the DNA. This sample comprises approximately 5,700 clones, approximately 72% of them detected only once. The ten largest clones represent 6.5% to 8.5% of the sample.

Comment on this clone: The antigen this receptor binds is unknown. Base qualities were left out, and no much larger clone turns up one base away.

The chain is made from TRBV5-8 and TRBJ1-2, and possibly TRBD1, on 5 matching bases. This sequence originates from a human patient who received an intestinal transplant, so some T cells may come from the graft donor. Sequenced here: ileum tissue, sampled 230 to 240 days after intestinal transplant. For the CDR3, the sequence is CASSLQGYLTGYTF. The nucleotide sequence is TGTGCCAGCAGTTTGCAGGGTTATTTGACGGGCTACACCTTC.